This T cell receptor beta chain was captured by sequencing in a study of radiation and T cells in renal cell carcinoma. Time point in this sample: blood 2 weeks post-SBRT. The treatment here: 15 Gy SBRT to primary tumor, nephrectomy 4 weeks later. CDR1 and CDR2 (germline): LNHNV, YYDKDF (reference sequence). The CDR3 sequence is 13 residues long. V gave up 3 bases and J gave up 5 bases, with 10 bases separating them. Repertoires were generated with immunoSEQ multiplex PCR, while TCRdb's copy carries only in-frame clones and drops some. In the table there are about 120,000 clones, roughly four fifths of which are singletons.

The sequence came from a woman aged 55-69 years with renal cell carcinoma. The chain joins TRBV15 to TRBJ1-1; unclear D gene. The sequences come from blood, collected from a patient whose treatment included radiotherapy and nephrectomy. The CDR3 DNA sequence: TGTGCCACCAGCAGTTTTAGCTTAACTGAAGCTTTCTTT. Translating gives CATSSFSLTEAFF.